One T cell receptor beta chain is described in this entry. CD45RA-negative memory and CD45RA+ naive subsets were split from the CD4+ cells. Some clones are missing from TCRdb's copy, which holds only in-frame ones; the method was immunoSEQ multiplex PCR. The table lists approximately 240,000 clones, 65% to 70% of them singletons. The data originate from a study of shared clonotypes between healthy human individuals. CDR3 size: 11 residues. Trimming cost V 11 bases and J 5 bases, with 13 bases left between them. The germline V gene has CDR1 SGHDN and CDR2 FVKESK. This sequence joins TRBV14 and TRBJ2-7; D ambiguous. Sequencing was done on a sample of memory CD4+ T cells sorted from blood. The subset denotes: CD45RA-negative fraction. The origin of this receptor is a man aged 25-45 years in good health. CDR3 in DNA: TGTGCCCGCAACGTGTCAGACGAGCAGTACTTC. As protein: CARNVSDEQYF.